This TCR beta chain was recovered during a study of blood T cell repertoires in COVID-19. As for the study in general: Specimens from acute and convalescent COVID-19 originated in the United States, Italy and Spain. PBMCs, B-cell-depleted T cells, or T cells were the source of the cDNA or gDNA that made up the material.

CDR1 is MGHDK, CDR2 SYGVNS, per germline. CDR3 length: 14 amino acids. Original handling: Reference gene primer amplification in the assay estimated nucleated cell counts. TCRdb keeps only in-frame clones here, not all; method: immunoSEQ multiplex PCR. The V and J calls and clone size were taken over from that table, and D and trimming were inferred from the DNA. The sample lists 78,000 or so clones; roughly 80% were seen once. With regard to this clone: The junction and the germline gene differ at one end; a read error may be behind it.

Input material: peripheral blood. J is TRBJ2-7 and V is TRBV25-1, with a weak D call TRBD2 (5 bases). The receptor was derived from an older man with acute or convalescent COVID-19. The CDR3 sequence: CASSEWYQNHRGNF. CDR3 DNA sequence: TGTGCCAGCAGTGAATGGTATCAGAACCATAGAGGGAACTTC.